A single sample is the source of the 18 T cell receptor beta chains below, sequenced in a study of blood T cell repertoires in COVID-19. Generated by immunoSEQ multiplex PCR, the TCRdb table keeps only in-frame clones and is missing some. The profile shows 180,000 or so clones, approximately 80% of them singletons. Source material: PBMCs or T cells enriched from blood (not recorded which). All receptors come from a man between 60 and 75 years old who had been exposed to COVID-19.

The CDR3 sequence: CASSIGNSYYEQYF. The CDR3, as DNA: TGTGCCAGTAGTATAGGGAACAGCTACTACGAGCAGTACTTC. The J gene is TRBJ2-7, the V gene TRBV19; D is undetermined. The CDR3 sequence is 14 residues long. Per the germline V gene, CDR1 is LNHDA and CDR2 is SQIVND (reference sequence). V lost 1 base to trimming and J lost 3 bases, with 10 bases between them. The complete variable domain, with remaining parts taken from reference TRBV19 and TRBJ2-7, reads DGGITQSPKYLFRKEGQNVTLSCEQNLNHDAMYWYRQDPGQGLRLIYYSQIVNDFQKGDIAEGYSVSREKKESFPLTVTSAQKNPTAFYLCASSIGNSYYEQYFGPGTRLTVT.

About this clone itself: This CDR3 is also generated by other DNA sequences in the sample. The chain recombines TRBV5-1 with TRBJ2-2, with D possibly matching TRBD1 (7 bases). The V end was cut by 6 bases, the J end by 3 bases, with 9 bases between. The germline CDR1 and CDR2 sequences are SGHRS and YFSETQ. The CDR3 sequence is 13 residues long. This CDR3 reads CASTRGDTGELFF. CDR3 bases: TGCGCCAGCACCAGGGGGGACACCGGGGAGCTGTTTTTT.

This clone was observed at least ten times. The rearrangement uses TRBV11-2 and TRBJ2-4; D may be TRBD1 (6 bases). The V end lost 8 bases, the J end lost 0 bases, and 26 bases lay between the germline ends. This CDR3 contains 19 residues. Germline V gene data show CDR1 as SGHAT and CDR2 as FQNNGV. The CDR3 reads CASGPSSLTGILAKNIQYF. Written as DNA, the CDR3 is TGTGCCAGCGGCCCGTCATCACTCACAGGGATACTAGCCAAAAACATTCAGTACTTC.

V and J are TRBV19 and TRBJ1-3; possibly TRBD1 for D (5 bases). CDR1 is LNHDA and CDR2 is SQIVND in the germline V gene (reference sequence). The CDR3 has 16 amino acids. The V gene lost 0 bases and the J gene lost 2 bases, with 11 bases spanning the gap. The CDR3 region is CASSIDHRGTGNTIYF. In nucleotides, the CDR3 is TGTGCCAGTAGTATAGATCATCGGGGGACTGGAAACACCATATATTTT.

The rearrangement joins TRBV5-6 to TRBJ2-5; D ambiguous. The V end lost 7 bases, the J end lost 2 bases, and 12 bases lay between the germline ends. CDR3 size: 13 residues. CDR1 and CDR2 from the germline V gene are SGHDT and YYEEEE. CDR3 bases: TGTGCCAGCCGCCCGGCCGGGCAAGAGACCCAGTACTTC. It translates to CASRPAGQETQYF. Full variable domain (remainder filled in from reference TRBV5-6 and TRBJ2-5): DAGVTQSPTHLIKTRGQQVTLRCSPKSGHDTVSWYQQALGQGPQFIFQYYEEEERQRGNFPDRFSGHQFPNYSSELNVNALLLGDSALYLCASRPAGQETQYFGPGTRLLVL.

The chain links TRBV27 to TRBJ1-1; a possible D gene is TRBD1 (6 bases). The germline CDR1 and CDR2 sequences are MNHEY and SMNVEV (reference sequence). V was trimmed by 5 bases and J by 7 bases, leaving 23 bases between them. The CDR3 is 16 amino acids. The CDR3 DNA sequence: TGTGCCAGCAGTCAACAACTCCCCCAGGGGTTAGATGAAGCTTTCTTT. Amino acids: CASSQQLPQGLDEAFF.

Of note for this clone: Other DNA sequences within the sample encode an identical CDR3. This rearrangement joins TRBV7-8 to TRBJ2-7; possible D gene TRBD2, 5 bases. With 5 bases removed from V and 7 bases from J, the gap between germline ends came to 15 bases. The CDR3 is made up of 13 amino acids. The germline V gene has CDR1 SGHVS and CDR2 FQNEAQ. The CDR3 spells CASSRTYDYEQYF. The CDR3 nucleotides are TGTGCCAGCAGCCGCACTTATGACTATGAGCAGTACTTC.

V and J are TRBV7-8 and TRBJ2-3; no clear D gene. This CDR3 comprises 12 residues. The V end lost 5 bases, the J end lost 4 bases, and 7 bases lay between the germline ends. Germline V gene data show CDR1 as SGHVS and CDR2 as FQNEAQ. The CDR3 reads CASSPPADTQYF. In nucleotides, the CDR3 is TGTGCCAGCAGCCCCCCGGCAGATACGCAGTATTTT.

As for this clone: This sample also contains other DNA sequences that code for the same CDR3. The chain employs TRBV19 and TRBJ2-3; 12 bases line up with TRBD2. The germline V gene encodes CDR1 LNHDA and CDR2 SQIVND (reference sequence). With 5 bases clipped from V and 2 bases from J, the junction kept 5 bases outside the gene matches. The CDR3 loop spans 16 amino acids. CDR3 residues: CASSLLAGGSTDTQYF. The CDR3 nucleotides are TGTGCCAGTAGTTTACTAGCGGGAGGTTCCACAGATACGCAGTATTTT. Drawing the rest from reference TRBV19 and TRBJ2-3, the complete variable domain is DGGITQSPKYLFRKEGQNVTLSCEQNLNHDAMYWYRQDPGQGLRLIYYSQIVNDFQKGDIAEGYSVSREKKESFPLTVTSAQKNPTAFYLCASSLLAGGSTDTQYFGPGTRLTVL.

This rearrangement joins TRBV2 to TRBJ1-5, with D possibly being TRBD1 (6 bases). Germline CDR1 reads SNHLY; CDR2 reads FYNNEI. Trimming removed 4 bases at V and 2 bases at J, with 9 bases between. The CDR3 runs 14 residues. DNA of the CDR3: TGTGCCAGCAGTGCGGGGGGCGGCAATCAGCCCCAGCATTTT. This translates into CASSAGGGNQPQHF.

The V gene is TRBV29-1, the J gene TRBJ1-5; no definite D call. This CDR3 comprises 13 residues. Germline CDR1 reads SQVTM; CDR2 reads ANQGSEA. The V gene lost 5 bases and the J gene lost 3 bases, with 11 bases spanning the gap. CDR3 loop: CSVRGRDNQPQHF. The DNA for the CDR3 is TGCAGCGTTCGTGGGCGGGACAATCAGCCCCAGCATTTT.

CDR3 nucleotides: TGTGCCAGCAGCTTGGGGGCACAGATCTACGAGCAGTACTTC. This encodes CASSLGAQIYEQYF. J is TRBJ2-7 and V is TRBV11-3; possible D gene TRBD1, 6 bases. The V gene's germline CDR1 is SGHNT and CDR2 YENEEA. This CDR3 is built from 14 residues. V lost 3 bases to trimming and J lost 3 bases, with 12 bases between them.

J is TRBJ2-7 and V is TRBV27, with D possibly TRBD2 on 6 matching bases. The germline V gene has CDR1 MNHEY and CDR2 SMNVEV (reference sequence). V shed 9 bases and J shed 3 bases, with 15 bases lying between them. The CDR3 has 13 amino acids. The CDR3 protein is CASRRESLYEQYF. CDR3 nucleotides: TGTGCCAGTAGGCGGGAAAGCCTCTACGAGCAGTACTTC.

V usage is TRBV7-9 and J usage is TRBJ2-1; 10 positions agree with TRBD1. CDR3 length: 16 amino acids. CDR1 SEHNR and CDR2 FQNEAQ come from the germline V gene (reference sequence). After removal of 5 bases from V and 6 bases from J, the junction contained 10 bases not matched to a gene. The CDR3 sequence is CASSTRPGQGFNEQFF. Written as DNA, the CDR3 is TGTGCCAGCAGCACAAGGCCGGGACAGGGGTTCAATGAGCAGTTCTTC.

This chain links TRBV30 with TRBJ1-3; no definite D call. Germline CDR1 reads GTSNPN; CDR2 reads SVGIG (reference sequence). With 4 bases removed from V and 0 bases from J, the gap between germline ends came to 10 bases. The CDR3 contains 14 residues. The CDR3 is CAWTMDFSGNTIYF. CDR3 DNA sequence: TGTGCCTGGACAATGGACTTCTCTGGAAACACCATATATTTT.

The chain combines TRBV24-1 with TRBJ2-7; TRBD1 aligns across 9 bases. Germline V gives CDR1 KGHDR, CDR2 SFDVKD. The CDR3 has 16 amino acids. The trim removed 5 bases at V and 0 bases at J, leaving 7 bases unmatched. The CDR3: CATSGDRGGSSYEQYF. The CDR3 DNA reads TGTGCCACCAGTGGTGACAGGGGGGGCTCCTCCTACGAGCAGTACTTC.

This chain links TRBV19 with TRBJ2-6, with TRBD2 matching 13 bases. The germline CDR1 and CDR2 sequences are LNHDA and SQIVND (reference sequence). The CDR3 spans 18 residues. V was clipped by 6 bases and J by 2 bases; unmatched bases: 7. The CDR3 loop reads CASRIGLAGVPGANVLTF. CDR3 coding DNA: TGTGCCAGTAGAATTGGACTAGCGGGAGTTCCTGGGGCCAACGTCCTGACTTTC.

The chain links TRBV27 to TRBJ2-2, with D possibly matching TRBD2 (6 bases). The CDR3 totals 16 residues. Germline-derived CDR1 and CDR2 are MNHEY and SMNVEV (reference sequence). V lost 7 bases, J lost 5 bases, and 20 bases lay in between. The CDR3 DNA follows: TGTGCCAGCACCGGGCGGGGCCGGCGGGAAACCGGGGAGCTGTTTTTT. Protein: CASTGRGRRETGELFF.